A few counts support the clone carrying this T cell receptor (beta chain). Its antigen remains unknown. Donors likely had unrecorded immune exposures despite being nominally healthy when sampled. The PCR ran on 60 Vbeta and 13 Jbeta primers. Here immunoSEQ multiplex PCR was the method, and the copy in TCRdb shows in-frame clones only, minus some. The repertoire has 150,000 to 200,000 clones, roughly 88% of them found once; the top ten carry around 1.4%. The data stem from a study of cytomegalovirus exposure and HLA in healthy donors. V dropped 7 bases and J dropped 5 bases, with 12 bases sitting between them. This CDR3 is built from 13 residues. From germline, CDR1 is MNHNS and CDR2 SASEGT. Study-wide results and caveats: There were a few CMV-associated chains whose specificity for CMV antigens was confirmed in vitro.

The rearrangement joins TRBV6-1 to TRBJ1-5, with D uncertain. The material sequenced was PBMCs. This TCR came from a young woman in good health and CMV-seronegative. CDR3 bases: TGTGCCAGCAACTTAGACACCTATCAGCCCCAGCATTTT. Its translation: CASNLDTYQPQHF.